This T cell receptor (beta chain) is drawn from a study of CD8 T cells in ankylosing spondylitis (dated by TCRdb to 2016 to 2017). Background on the whole study: The study set out to find disease-linked TCR variants by profiling T cell receptor beta repertoires in ankylosing spondylitis patients and healthy donors. The whole study cohort included over a hundred healthy donors and 25 ankylosing spondylitis patients. Peripheral blood was sampled, and synovial fluid was also collected from ankylosing spondylitis patients. Summary of the overall study and its limitations: In peripheral blood, the disease-linked clones were found at relatively low frequencies and had a CD8+ phenotype. Some TCR beta motif variants had previously been reported in synovial fluid and blood of reactive arthritis patients, which suggested common disease-initiation mechanisms. The disease-linked clones were reported as significantly enriched in matched synovial fluid samples from ankylosing spondylitis patients. A TCR beta motif of about 8 highly homologous amino acid variants appeared characteristic of blood from ankylosing spondylitis patients.

From a lookup of the germline V gene, CDR1 and CDR2 are SGHTA and FQGNSA. From its cysteine to its phenylalanine, the CDR3 spans 14 amino acids. Left in the record is the CDR3 DNA by itself, 42 bases read in frame from the first base. Clipping removes 5 bases from V and 9 bases from J, with 4 as the unmatched junction base count. Instrument used: Illumina HiSeq 2500. TCR beta libraries were prepared by quantitative 5'-RACE with molecular barcodes. The authors' analysis ran thus. Disease-linked TCR variants were identified with a new computational method built on a probabilistic model of VDJ rearrangement. Clones were called with MiXCR by TCRdb after fastp trimmed the public reads at Q25, and only in-frame beta chains were retained. All rows with the same CDR3 protein become a single entry with the most common DNA and genes. What appears here as the V and J calls and clone size reflects TCRdb's work, not the paper's. The sample contains a few hundred thousand distinct CDR3 sequences, around 20% of them found a single time. About 3.5% of the sample comes from the top ten.

This clonotype turned up a few times. Its antigen is not yet known. No qualities accompany the bases; no much larger clone lies one base away. The clonotype was recovered from a female donor with ankylosing spondylitis or in good health (not recorded which). The sequence joins TRBV7-2 to TRBJ2-1, with 13 junctional bases fitting TRBD2. The sequenced sample consisted of blood, either unsorted or a sorted T cell fraction (not recorded which). CDR3 region: CASSPRTSGGEQFF. The DNA sequence is given as TGTGCCAGCAGCCCTAGGACTAGCGGGGGTGAGCAGTTCTTC.